This T cell receptor (beta chain) was sequenced for a study of vaccination and CD4 T cells after COVID-19. Stated treatment: roughly 10-day PBMC culture with coronavirus spike peptide pools or control peptides (ViraFEST assay). PCR-confirmed positives ranged from March to December 2020, preceding US Alpha, Beta and Delta variants. Note on this clonotype: What it binds is not known.

Findings of the study overall: Counts of SARS-CoV-2-reactive clonotypes had a median that went from about 20 to 38, a nonsignificant change.

Researchers used the Oncomine TCR Beta short-read assay to sequence DNA from cultured CD4+ T cells. From the PCR reads, TCRdb called clonotypes with MiXCR, one entry per CDR3 protein. The sample holds 14,000 to 15,000 distinct CDR3 sequences, about 47% seen once. The CDR3 is 16 residues long. Germline V gene data show CDR1 as SGHNT and CDR2 as YYREEE (reference sequence). Trimming removed 0 bases from V and 2 bases from J; junction bases left unmatched: 5. The genes are TRBV5-4 and TRBJ2-3, with 8 bases lining up with TRBD2. What was sequenced was CD4+ T cells from blood, cultured in vitro. The origin of this receptor is a human donor who had recovered from COVID-19. The CDR3 reads CASSLGGLADTDTQYF. DNA of the CDR3: TGTGCCAGCAGCTTGGGTGGACTAGCTGACACAGATACGCAGTATTTT.